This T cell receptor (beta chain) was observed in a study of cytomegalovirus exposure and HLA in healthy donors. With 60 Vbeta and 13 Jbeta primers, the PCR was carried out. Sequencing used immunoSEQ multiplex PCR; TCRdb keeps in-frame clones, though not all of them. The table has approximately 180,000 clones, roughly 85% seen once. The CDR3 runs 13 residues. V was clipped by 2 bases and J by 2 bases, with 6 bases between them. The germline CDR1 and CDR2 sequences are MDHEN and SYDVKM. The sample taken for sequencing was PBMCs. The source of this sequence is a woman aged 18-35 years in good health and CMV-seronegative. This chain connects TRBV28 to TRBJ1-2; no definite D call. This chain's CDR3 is CASSLRSNYGYTF. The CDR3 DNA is TGTGCCAGCAGTTTAAGGAGCAACTATGGCTACACCTTC.